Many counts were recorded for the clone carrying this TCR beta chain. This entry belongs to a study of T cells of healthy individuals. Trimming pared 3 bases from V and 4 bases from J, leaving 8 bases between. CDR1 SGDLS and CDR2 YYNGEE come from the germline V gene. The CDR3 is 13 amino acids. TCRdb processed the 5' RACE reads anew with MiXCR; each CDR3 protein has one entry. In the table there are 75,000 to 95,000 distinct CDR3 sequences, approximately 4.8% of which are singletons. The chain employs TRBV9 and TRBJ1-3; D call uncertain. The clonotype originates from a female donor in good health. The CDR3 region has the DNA TGTGCCAGCAGCGAGGACGGGGGAAACACCATATATTTT. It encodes CASSEDGGNTIYF.